Below, 17 T cell receptor beta chains from the same sample are listed, as sequenced in a study of T cell changes during pregnancy in multiple sclerosis. Generated by immunoSEQ multiplex PCR, the TCRdb table keeps only in-frame clones and is missing some. The data contain tens of thousands of clones, approximately 92% of them singletons. This specimen was peripheral blood, taken in the first trimester of pregnancy. These receptors came from a female donor with multiple sclerosis, enrolled in a pregnancy study.

This clone was counted a few times. The V and J genes are TRBV2 and TRBJ2-7; 15 nucleotides line up with TRBD2. The length of the CDR3 is 14 residues. Looked up from germline, CDR1 is SNHLY and CDR2 is FYNNEI. J gave up 6 bases and V 6 bases, and 3 bases lay outside the gene matches. The CDR3 coding sequence is TGTGCCAGCAGAGGACTAGCGGGAGGGCGCGAGCAGTACTTC. This translates into CASRGLAGGREQYF.

This chain connects TRBV30 to TRBJ1-1; D remains ambiguous. V shed 3 bases and J shed 3 bases, with 11 bases lying between them. The germline CDR1 and CDR2 sequences are GTSNPN and SVGIG (reference sequence). The CDR3 length is 13 residues. The CDR3 loop reads CAWSNRGDTEAFF. CDR3 DNA sequence: TGTGCCTGGAGCAACCGGGGTGACACTGAAGCTTTCTTT.

The chain uses TRBV5-1 and TRBJ2-3; TRBD1 matches 7 bases. V shed 4 bases and J 2 bases; nucleotides not matched to a gene: 10. The CDR3 spans 16 residues. CDR1 is SGHRS and CDR2 is YFSETQ in the germline V gene. CDR3 protein: CASSPIGDSVTDTQYF. The CDR3, as DNA: TGCGCCAGCAGCCCCATCGGGGACAGCGTCACAGATACGCAGTATTTT.

The chain has TRBV7-3 and TRBJ2-2; TRBD1 matches at 8 bases. J was trimmed by 4 bases and V by 4 bases; bases with no gene match: 2. The CDR3 is 14 amino acids. Germline V lookup: CDR1 SGHTA, CDR2 FQGTGA. CDR3 bases: TGTGCCAGCAGCTCTACAGGGGGCACCGGGGAGCTGTTTTTT. Translation: CASSSTGGTGELFF.

The genes are TRBV7-8 and TRBJ1-4, with D possibly TRBD1 on 5 matching bases. From germline, CDR1 is SGHVS and CDR2 FQNEAQ. There are 16 residues in the CDR3. V was shortened by 0 bases and J by 4 bases, with 12 bases between the two germline ends. The CDR3 bases are TGTGCCAGCAGCTTAGCCTACAGGACTAATAATGAAAAACTGTTTTTT. Protein sequence: CASSLAYRTNNEKLFF.

CDR3 DNA sequence: TGTGCCAGCCTGGGAGGGGTTATGAACACTGAAGCTTTCTTT. As protein: CASLGGVMNTEAFF. The chain recombines TRBV27 with TRBJ1-1; TRBD1 is a possible D gene (5 bases). The germline V gene has CDR1 MNHEY and CDR2 SMNVEV (reference sequence). The length of the CDR3 is 14 residues. V was shortened by 8 bases and J by 0 bases, with 13 bases between the two germline ends.

This chain connects TRBV6-5 to TRBJ2-1; 12 bases map to TRBD2. The CDR3 spans 15 residues. After removal of 1 base from V and 10 bases from J, the junction contained 5 bases not matched to a gene. The germline gives CDR1 MNHEY, CDR2 SVGAGI. This CDR3 reads CASSYYPGTSGEQFF. The CDR3 DNA sequence: TGTGCCAGCAGTTACTACCCCGGGACTAGCGGGGAGCAGTTCTTC.

The chain couples TRBV6-1 to TRBJ2-1; TRBD2 matches 10 bases. This CDR3 is built from 14 residues. V was clipped by 8 bases and J by 6 bases; unmatched bases: 7. Germline CDR1 MNHNS, CDR2 SASEGT. The CDR3 nucleotides read TGTGCCAGCGCTGTGGTAGCGGGAGGCAATGAGCAGTTCTTC. Translated, it gives CASAVVAGGNEQFF.

CDR3 sequence reads: CSVVQGTSYEQYF. CDR3 in DNA: TGCAGCGTTGTGCAGGGGACGTCCTACGAGCAGTACTTC. The chain uses TRBV29-1 and TRBJ2-7; D is perhaps TRBD1 (6 bases). V lost 4 bases to trimming and J lost 1 base, with 11 bases between them. The CDR3 is 13 residues long. Germline V gene sequence: CDR1 SQVTM, CDR2 ANQGSEA.

V and J are TRBV5-1 and TRBJ2-3; maybe TRBD2 (7 bases). V shed 2 bases and J shed 2 bases, with 18 bases lying between them. The germline gives CDR1 SGHRS, CDR2 YFSETQ. The CDR3 consists of 17 residues. The DNA for the CDR3 is TGCGCCAGCAGCTTAGGGGGGGCGAATCAAGACACAGATACGCAGTATTTT. Translated, it gives CASSLGGANQDTDTQYF.

The rearrangement joins TRBV4-1 to TRBJ2-7; 7 positions match TRBD2. Losses at the gene ends were 1 base for V and 4 bases for J; bases not matched to a gene: 4. Germline CDR1 reads MGHRA; CDR2 reads YSYEKL. This CDR3 contains 14 residues. In nucleotides, the CDR3 is TGCGCCAGCAGCCAAGGCTCTAGCGGTTACGAGCAGTACTTC. Its translation is CASSQGSSGYEQYF.

The chain carries TRBV6-1 and TRBJ2-7; 13 bases align to TRBD2. Germline V CDR1 and CDR2: MNHNS, SASEGT. The length of the CDR3 is 15 residues. V lost 3 bases, J lost 3 bases, and 2 bases stayed unmatched. Here the CDR3 reads CASSEGLAGYYEQYF. DNA for the CDR3: TGTGCCAGCAGTGAGGGACTAGCGGGATACTACGAGCAGTACTTC.

This clone was seen once. The chain has TRBV19 and TRBJ1-2, with D possibly TRBD1 on 6 matching bases. The CDR3 is 17 residues long. The germline V gene has CDR1 LNHDA and CDR2 SQIVND (reference sequence). V lost 3 bases and J lost 4, with 21 bases in between. The CDR3 bases are TGTGCCAGTAGTATTCCCATAATGGGACAACTTCCCTATGGCTACACCTTC. Its translation is CASSIPIMGQLPYGYTF. Variable domain in full (rest from reference TRBV19 and TRBJ1-2): DGGITQSPKYLFRKEGQNVTLSCEQNLNHDAMYWYRQDPGQGLRLIYYSQIVNDFQKGDIAEGYSVSREKKESFPLTVTSAQKNPTAFYLCASSIPIMGQLPYGYTFGSGTRLTVV.

The rearrangement links TRBV7-2 to TRBJ2-3, with 11 bases identical to TRBD2. The germline gives CDR1 SGHTA, CDR2 FQGNSA. This CDR3 comprises 19 residues. Trimming removed 1 base from V and 1 base from J; junction bases left unmatched: 10. CDR3 DNA sequence: TGTGCCAGCAGCTTAGTCCCTAGCGGGAGGATAGGTGGCACAGATACGCAGTATTTT. Protein product: CASSLVPSGRIGGTDTQYF.

The DNA of the CDR3 is TGTGCCAGCAGTTTAACCGGGACAGGATATACTGGCTACACCTTC. The encoded protein is CASSLTGTGYTGYTF. The chain joins TRBV6-5 to TRBJ1-2; 8 bases align to TRBD1. Germline V CDR1 and CDR2: MNHEY, SVGAGI. The CDR3 has 15 amino acids. V dropped 4 bases and J dropped 7; count of bases not matched to a gene: 11.

This chain uses TRBV7-6 with TRBJ2-7; possible D gene TRBD2, 5 bases. The CDR3 sequence is 14 residues long. Trimming left V 5 bases short and J 3 bases short, with 14 bases between. Germline V lookup: CDR1 SGHVS, CDR2 FNYEAQ. Here the CDR3 reads CASSLQAEGYEQYF. The CDR3 DNA reads TGTGCCAGCAGCCTCCAGGCCGAGGGCTACGAGCAGTACTTC.

The chain combines TRBV7-9 with TRBJ2-5; 8 positions agree with TRBD2. Germline values: CDR1 SEHNR, CDR2 FQNEAQ (reference sequence). J was trimmed by 5 bases and V by 5 bases; bases with no gene match: 10. This CDR3 has 15 residues. The chain's CDR3 is CASSLTPGGGETQYF. For the CDR3, the DNA is TGTGCCAGCAGCCTTACCCCGGGAGGGGGGGAGACCCAGTACTTC.